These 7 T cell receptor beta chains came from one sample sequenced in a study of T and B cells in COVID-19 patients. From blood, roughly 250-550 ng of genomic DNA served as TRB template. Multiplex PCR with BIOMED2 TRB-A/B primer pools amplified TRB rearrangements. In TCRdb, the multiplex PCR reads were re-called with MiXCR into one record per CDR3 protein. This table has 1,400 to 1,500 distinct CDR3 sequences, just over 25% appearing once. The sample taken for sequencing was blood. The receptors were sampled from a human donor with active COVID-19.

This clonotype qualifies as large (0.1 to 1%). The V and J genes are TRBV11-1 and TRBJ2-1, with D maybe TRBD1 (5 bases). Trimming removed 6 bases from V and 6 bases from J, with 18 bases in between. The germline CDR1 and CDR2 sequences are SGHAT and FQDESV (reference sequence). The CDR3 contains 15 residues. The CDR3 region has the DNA TGTGCCAGCAGTAGTCCAGGGTGGGATATCAATGAGCAGTTCTTC. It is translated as CASSSPGWDINEQFF.

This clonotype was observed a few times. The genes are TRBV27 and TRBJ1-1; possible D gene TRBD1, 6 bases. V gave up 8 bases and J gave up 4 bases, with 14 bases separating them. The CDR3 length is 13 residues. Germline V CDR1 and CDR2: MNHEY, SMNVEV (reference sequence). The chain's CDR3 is CASYSQGFTEAFF. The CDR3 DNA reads TGTGCCAGCTATAGTCAGGGGTTCACTGAAGCTTTCTTT.

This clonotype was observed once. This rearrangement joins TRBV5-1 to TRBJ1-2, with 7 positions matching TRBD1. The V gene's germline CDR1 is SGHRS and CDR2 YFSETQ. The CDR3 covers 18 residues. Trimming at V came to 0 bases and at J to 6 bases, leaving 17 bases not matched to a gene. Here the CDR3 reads CASSLGREGASRSDGYTF. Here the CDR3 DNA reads TGCGCCAGCAGCTTGGGCAGGGAGGGGGCGAGCAGGAGCGATGGCTACACCTTC.

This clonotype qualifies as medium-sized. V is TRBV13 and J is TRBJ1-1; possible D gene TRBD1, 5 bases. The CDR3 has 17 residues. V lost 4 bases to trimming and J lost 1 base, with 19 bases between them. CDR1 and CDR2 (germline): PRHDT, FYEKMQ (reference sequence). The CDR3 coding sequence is TGTGCCAGCAGCTATTCTCTCCTAGGGGCAGAGAACACTGAAGCTTTCTTT. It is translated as CASSYSLLGAENTEAFF.

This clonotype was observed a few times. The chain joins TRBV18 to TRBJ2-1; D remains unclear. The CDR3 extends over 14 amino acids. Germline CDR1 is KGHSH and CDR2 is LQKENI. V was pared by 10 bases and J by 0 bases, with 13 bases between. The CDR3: CAMLSGISYNEQFF. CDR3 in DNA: TGTGCCATGCTGTCGGGCATCTCCTACAATGAGCAGTTCTTC.

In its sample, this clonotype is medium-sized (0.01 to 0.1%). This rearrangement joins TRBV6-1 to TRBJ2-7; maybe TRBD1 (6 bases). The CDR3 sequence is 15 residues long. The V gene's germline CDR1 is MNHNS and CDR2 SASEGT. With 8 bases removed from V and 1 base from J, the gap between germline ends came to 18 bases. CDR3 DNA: TGTGCCAGCCTTTTATTTGGACAGCATTCCTACGAGCAGTACTTC. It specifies CASLLFGQHSYEQYF.

Written as DNA, the CDR3 is TGTGCCAGCAGTGAAGCTAATAGCAATCAGCCCCAGCATTTT. This codes for CASSEANSNQPQHF. The chain links TRBV2 to TRBJ1-5; D remains unclear. In germline, CDR1 is SNHLY, CDR2 FYNNEI. V was cut by 0 bases and J by 0 bases, with 3 bases left in between. This CDR3 is built from 14 residues.